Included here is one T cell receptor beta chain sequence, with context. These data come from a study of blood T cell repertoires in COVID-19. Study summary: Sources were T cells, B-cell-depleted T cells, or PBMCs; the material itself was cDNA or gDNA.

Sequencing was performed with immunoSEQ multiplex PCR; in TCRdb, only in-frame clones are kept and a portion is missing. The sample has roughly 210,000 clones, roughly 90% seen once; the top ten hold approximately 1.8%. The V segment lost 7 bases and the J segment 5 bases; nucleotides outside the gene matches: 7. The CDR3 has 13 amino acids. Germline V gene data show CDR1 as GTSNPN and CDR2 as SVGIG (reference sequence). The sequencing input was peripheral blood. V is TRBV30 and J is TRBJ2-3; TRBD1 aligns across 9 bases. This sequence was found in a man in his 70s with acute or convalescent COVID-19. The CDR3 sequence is CAFTQGAGDTQYF. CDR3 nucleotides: TGTGCCTTCACACAGGGGGCGGGAGATACGCAGTATTTT.